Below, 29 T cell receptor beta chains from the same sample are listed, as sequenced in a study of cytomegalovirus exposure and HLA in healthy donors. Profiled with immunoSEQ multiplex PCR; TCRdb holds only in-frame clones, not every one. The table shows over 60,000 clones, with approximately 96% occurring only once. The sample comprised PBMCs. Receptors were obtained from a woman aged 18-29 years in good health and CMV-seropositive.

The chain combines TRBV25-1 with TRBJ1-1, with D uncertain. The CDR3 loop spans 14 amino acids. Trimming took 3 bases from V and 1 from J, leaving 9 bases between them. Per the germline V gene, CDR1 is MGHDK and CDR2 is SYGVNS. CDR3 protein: CASSDLGSNTEAFF. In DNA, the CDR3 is TGTGCCAGCAGTGACTTGGGCTCGAACACTGAAGCTTTCTTT. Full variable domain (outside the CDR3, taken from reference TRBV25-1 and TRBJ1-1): EADIYQTPRYLVIGTGKKITLECSQTMGHDKMYWYQQDPGMELHLIHYSYGVNSTEKGDLSSESTVSRIRTEHFPLTLESARPSHTSQYLCASSDLGSNTEAFFGQGTRLTVV.

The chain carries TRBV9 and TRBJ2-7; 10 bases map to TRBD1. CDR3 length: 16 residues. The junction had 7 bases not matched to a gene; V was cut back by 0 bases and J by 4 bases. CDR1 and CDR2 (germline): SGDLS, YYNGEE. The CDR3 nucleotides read TGTGCCAGCAGCGTAGCTGAAGGGACAGGGGTGTACGAGCAGTACTTC. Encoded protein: CASSVAEGTGVYEQYF.

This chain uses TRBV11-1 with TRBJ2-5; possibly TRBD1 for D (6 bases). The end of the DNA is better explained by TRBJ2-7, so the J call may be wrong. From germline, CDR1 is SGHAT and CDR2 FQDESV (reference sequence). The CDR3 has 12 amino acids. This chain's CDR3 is CASSRGYYEQYF. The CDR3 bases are TGTGCCAGCAGCAGGGGGTACTACGAGCAGTACTTC.

DNA for the CDR3: TGTGCCAGCAGCCAGCCGGTCGGGGGGGAGCTGTTTTTT. Protein product: CASSQPVGGELFF. The chain links TRBV14 to TRBJ2-2; D is unresolved. The germline V gene encodes CDR1 SGHDN and CDR2 FVKESK. This CDR3 is 13 amino acids long. The ends were cut back, 3 bases at V and 8 bases at J, with 10 bases in the middle.

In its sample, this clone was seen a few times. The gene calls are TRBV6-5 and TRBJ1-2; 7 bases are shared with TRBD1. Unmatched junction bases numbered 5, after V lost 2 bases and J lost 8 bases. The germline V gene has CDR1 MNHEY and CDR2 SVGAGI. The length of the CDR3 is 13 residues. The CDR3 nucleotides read TGTGCCAGCAGTTACAACAGGGGCGCGGGCTACACCTTC. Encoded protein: CASSYNRGAGYTF.

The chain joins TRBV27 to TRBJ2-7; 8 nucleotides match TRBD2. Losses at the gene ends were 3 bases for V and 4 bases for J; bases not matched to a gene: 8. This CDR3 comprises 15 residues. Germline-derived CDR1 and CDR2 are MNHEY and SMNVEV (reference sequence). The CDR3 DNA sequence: TGTGCCAGCAGTTTGACGGGTAGCGGGATGTACGAGCAGTACTTC. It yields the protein CASSLTGSGMYEQYF.

CDR3 bases: TGCGCCAGCAGTGAGTCGACTAGCGGGAGACATGAGCAGTTCTTC. This encodes CASSESTSGRHEQFF. This chain links TRBV10-2 with TRBJ2-1; 12 bases match TRBD2. This CDR3 region has 15 residues. The germline CDR1 and CDR2 sequences are WSHSY and SAAADI. Trimming at V came to 0 bases and at J to 8 bases, leaving 2 bases not matched to a gene.

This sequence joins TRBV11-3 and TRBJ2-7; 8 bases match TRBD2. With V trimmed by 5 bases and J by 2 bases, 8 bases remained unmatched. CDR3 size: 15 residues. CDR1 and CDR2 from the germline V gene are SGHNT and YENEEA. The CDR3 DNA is TGTGCCAGCAGCACTCAGCGGGAGCAAACCTACGAGCAGTACTTC. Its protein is CASSTQREQTYEQYF. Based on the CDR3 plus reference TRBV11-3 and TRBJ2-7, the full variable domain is EAGVVQSPRYKIIEKKQPVAFWCNPISGHNTLYWYLQNLGQGPELLIRYENEEAVDDSQLPKDRFSAERLKGVDSTLKIQPAELGDSAVYLCASSTQREQTYEQYFGPGTRLTVT.

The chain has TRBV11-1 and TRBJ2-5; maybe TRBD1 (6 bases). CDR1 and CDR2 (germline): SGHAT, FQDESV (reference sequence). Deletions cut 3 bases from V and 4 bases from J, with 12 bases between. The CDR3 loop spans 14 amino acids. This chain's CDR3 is CASSLGAGRETQYF. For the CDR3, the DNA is TGTGCCAGCAGCTTGGGGGCAGGGAGAGAGACCCAGTACTTC.

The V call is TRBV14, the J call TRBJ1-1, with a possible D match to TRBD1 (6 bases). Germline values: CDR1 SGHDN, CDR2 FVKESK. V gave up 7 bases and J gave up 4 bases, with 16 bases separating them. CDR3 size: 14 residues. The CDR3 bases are TGTGCCAGCACCCGGACAGACAAGGGCACTGAAGCTTTCTTT. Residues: CASTRTDKGTEAFF. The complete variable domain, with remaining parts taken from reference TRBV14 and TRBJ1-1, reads EAGVTQFPSHSVIEKGQTVTLRCDPISGHDNLYWYRRVMGKEIKFLLHFVKESKQDESGMPNNRFLAERTGGTYSTLKVQPAELEDSGVYFCASTRTDKGTEAFFGQGTRLTVV.

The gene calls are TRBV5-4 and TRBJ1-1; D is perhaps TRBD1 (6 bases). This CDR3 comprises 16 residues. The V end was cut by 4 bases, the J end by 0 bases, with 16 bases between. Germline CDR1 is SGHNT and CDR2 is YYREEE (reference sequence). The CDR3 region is CASSIGTPVMNTEAFF. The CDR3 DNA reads TGTGCCAGCAGCATTGGGACACCGGTAATGAACACTGAAGCTTTCTTT.

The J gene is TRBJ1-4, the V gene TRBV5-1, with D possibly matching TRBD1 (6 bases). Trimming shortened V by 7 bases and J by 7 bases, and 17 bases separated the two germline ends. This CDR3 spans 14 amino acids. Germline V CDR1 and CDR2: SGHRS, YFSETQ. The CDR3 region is CASSYQGQSEKLFF. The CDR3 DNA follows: TGCGCCAGCTCTTATCAGGGGCAGAGTGAAAAACTGTTTTTT.

CDR3 coding DNA: TGTGCCAGCAGCGTAGAGGGACAGGGCTTCTACAATGAGCAGTTCTTC. This translates into CASSVEGQGFYNEQFF. The rearrangement links TRBV9 to TRBJ2-1; 9 bases line up with TRBD1. In germline, CDR1 is SGDLS, CDR2 YYNGEE. The CDR3 runs 16 residues. Unmatched junction bases numbered 4, after V lost 0 bases and J lost 3 bases.

CDR3 nucleotides: TGTGCCACCAGCAGAGTATCCAGGGGGTTGAGGAACACTGAAGCTTTCTTT. Translated, it gives CATSRVSRGLRNTEAFF. The chain has TRBV15 and TRBJ1-1; TRBD1 agrees at 7 bases. Germline V gene data show CDR1 as LNHNV and CDR2 as YYDKDF (reference sequence). V shed 1 base and J 1 base; nucleotides not matched to a gene: 9. This CDR3 spans 17 amino acids.

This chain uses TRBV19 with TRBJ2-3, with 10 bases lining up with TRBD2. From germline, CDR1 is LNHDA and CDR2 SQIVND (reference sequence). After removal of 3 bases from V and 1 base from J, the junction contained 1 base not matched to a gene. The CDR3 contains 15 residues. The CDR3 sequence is CASSMLAGGTDTQYF. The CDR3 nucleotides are TGTGCCAGTAGTATGCTAGCGGGGGGCACAGATACGCAGTATTTT.

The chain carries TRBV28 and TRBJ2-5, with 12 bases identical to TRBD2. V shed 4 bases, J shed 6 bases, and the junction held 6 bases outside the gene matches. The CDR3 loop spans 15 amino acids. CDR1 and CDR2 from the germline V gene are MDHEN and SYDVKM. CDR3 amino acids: CASSSSGRAAQTQYF. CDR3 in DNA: TGTGCCAGCAGTTCTAGCGGGAGGGCCGCACAGACCCAGTACTTC.

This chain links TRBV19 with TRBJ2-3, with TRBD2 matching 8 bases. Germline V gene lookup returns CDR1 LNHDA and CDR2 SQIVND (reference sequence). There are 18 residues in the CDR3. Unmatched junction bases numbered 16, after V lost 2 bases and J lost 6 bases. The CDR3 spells CASSISRDSAGGLDTQYF. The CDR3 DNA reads TGTGCCAGTAGTATATCCCGGGACTCCGCGGGAGGTCTGGATACGCAGTATTTT.

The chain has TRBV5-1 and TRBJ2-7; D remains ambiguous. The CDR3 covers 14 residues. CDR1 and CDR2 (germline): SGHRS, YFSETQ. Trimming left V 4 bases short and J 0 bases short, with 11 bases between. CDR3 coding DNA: TGCGCCAGCAGCCTGGACCCGAGCTCCTACGAGCAGTACTTC. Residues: CASSLDPSSYEQYF.

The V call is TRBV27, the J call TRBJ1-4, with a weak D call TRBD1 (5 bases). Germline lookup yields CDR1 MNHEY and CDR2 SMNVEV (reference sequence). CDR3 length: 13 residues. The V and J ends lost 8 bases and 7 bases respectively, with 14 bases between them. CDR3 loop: CASRITGGEKLFF. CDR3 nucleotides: TGTGCCAGCCGCATAACCGGGGGTGAAAAACTGTTTTTT.

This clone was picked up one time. CDR3 nucleotides: TGTGCCAGTAGTTGGACAGGGGACACTGAAGCTTTCTTT. Its translation: CASSWTGDTEAFF. V usage is TRBV19 and J usage is TRBJ1-1; TRBD1 matches 9 bases. V lost 5 bases to trimming and J lost 3 bases; unmatched junction nucleotides: 1. This CDR3 has 13 amino acids. Germline CDR1 and CDR2: LNHDA and SQIVND (reference sequence).

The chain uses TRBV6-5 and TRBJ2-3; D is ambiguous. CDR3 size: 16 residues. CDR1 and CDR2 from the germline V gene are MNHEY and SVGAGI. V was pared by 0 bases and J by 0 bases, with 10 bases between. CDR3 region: CASSYSSVPSTDTQYF. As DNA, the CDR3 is TGTGCCAGCAGTTACTCGTCGGTCCCTAGCACAGATACGCAGTATTTT.

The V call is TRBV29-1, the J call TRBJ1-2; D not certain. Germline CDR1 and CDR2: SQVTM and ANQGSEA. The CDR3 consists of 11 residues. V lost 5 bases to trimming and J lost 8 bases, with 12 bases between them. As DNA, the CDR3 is TGCAGCGTTCTATGGGGAGGAGGCTACACCTTC. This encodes CSVLWGGGYTF.

The CDR3: CASSLGDRGTAFF. The CDR3 DNA reads TGCGCCAGCAGCTTGGGGGACAGGGGAACAGCTTTCTTT. The rearrangement uses TRBV5-1 and TRBJ1-1, with 10 positions matching TRBD1. J gave up 10 bases and V 0 bases, and 3 bases lay outside the gene matches. Per germline, CDR1 SGHRS and CDR2 YFSETQ. This CDR3 spans 13 amino acids. Together with reference TRBV5-1 and TRBJ1-1, the CDR3 gives the full variable domain: KAGVTQTPRYLIKTRGQQVTLSCSPISGHRSVSWYQQTPGQGLQFLFEYFSETQRNKGNFPGRFSGRQFSNSRSEMNVSTLELGDSALYLCASSLGDRGTAFFGQGTRLTVV.

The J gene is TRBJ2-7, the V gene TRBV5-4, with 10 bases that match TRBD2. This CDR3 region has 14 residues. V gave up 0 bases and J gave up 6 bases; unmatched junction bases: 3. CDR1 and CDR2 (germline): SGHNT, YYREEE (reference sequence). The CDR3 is CASSLEGLASEQYF. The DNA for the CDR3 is TGTGCCAGCAGCTTGGAGGGACTAGCGAGCGAGCAGTACTTC. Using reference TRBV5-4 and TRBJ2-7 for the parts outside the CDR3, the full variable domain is ETGVTQSPTHLIKTRGQQVTLRCSSQSGHNTVSWYQQALGQGPQFIFQYYREEENGRGNFPPRFSGLQFPNYSSELNVNALELDDSALYLCASSLEGLASEQYFGPGTRLTVT.

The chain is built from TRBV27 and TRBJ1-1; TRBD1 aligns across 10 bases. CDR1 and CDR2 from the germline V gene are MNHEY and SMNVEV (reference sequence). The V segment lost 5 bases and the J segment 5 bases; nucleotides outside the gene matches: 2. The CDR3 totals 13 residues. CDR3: CASSADRGTEAFF. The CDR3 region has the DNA TGTGCCAGCAGTGCGGACAGGGGGACTGAAGCTTTCTTT.

The CDR3: CASSPPLGLAYEQYF. DNA for the CDR3: TGTGCCAGCAGTCCTCCCTTGGGACTAGCGTACGAGCAGTACTTC. The gene calls are TRBV28 and TRBJ2-7; TRBD2 matches at 10 bases. V was clipped by 5 bases and J by 4 bases; unmatched bases: 8. CDR1 MDHEN and CDR2 SYDVKM come from the germline V gene. This CDR3 contains 15 residues.

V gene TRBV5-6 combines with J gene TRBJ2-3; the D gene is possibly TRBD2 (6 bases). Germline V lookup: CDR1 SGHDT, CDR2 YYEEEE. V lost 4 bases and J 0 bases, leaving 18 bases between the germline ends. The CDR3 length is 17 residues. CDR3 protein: CASSPRLGGISTDTQYF. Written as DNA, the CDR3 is TGTGCCAGCAGCCCGAGGTTGGGGGGTATTAGCACAGATACGCAGTATTTT.

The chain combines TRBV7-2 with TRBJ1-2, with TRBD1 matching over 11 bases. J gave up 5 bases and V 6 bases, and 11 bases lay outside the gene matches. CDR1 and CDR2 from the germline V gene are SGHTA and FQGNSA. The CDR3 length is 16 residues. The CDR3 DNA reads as TGTGCCAGCAGTCTTCAGTTTGGGACAGGGGGATATGGCTACACCTTC. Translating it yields CASSLQFGTGGYGYTF.

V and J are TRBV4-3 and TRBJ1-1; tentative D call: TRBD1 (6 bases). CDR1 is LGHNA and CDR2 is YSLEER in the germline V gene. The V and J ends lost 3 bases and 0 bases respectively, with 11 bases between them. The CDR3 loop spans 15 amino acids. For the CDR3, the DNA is TGCGCCAGCAGCCAGTCCGGGACACTGAACACTGAAGCTTTCTTT. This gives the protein CASSQSGTLNTEAFF.